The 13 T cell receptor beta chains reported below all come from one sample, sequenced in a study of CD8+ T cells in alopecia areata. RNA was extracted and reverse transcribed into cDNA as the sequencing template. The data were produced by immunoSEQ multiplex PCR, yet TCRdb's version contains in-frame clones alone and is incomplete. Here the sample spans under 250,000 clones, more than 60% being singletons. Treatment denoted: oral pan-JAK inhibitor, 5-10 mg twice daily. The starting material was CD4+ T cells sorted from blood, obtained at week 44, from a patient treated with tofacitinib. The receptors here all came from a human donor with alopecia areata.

CDR3 region: CASSPDTGSTGELFF. CDR3 nucleotide sequence: TGCGCCAGCAGCCCGGATACAGGAAGCACCGGGGAGCTGTTTTTT. The J gene is TRBJ2-2, the V gene TRBV5-1; weak D call: TRBD1 (5 bases). CDR1 is SGHRS, CDR2 YFSETQ, per germline. V lost 4 bases and J 4 bases, leaving 14 bases between the germline ends. The length of the CDR3 is 15 residues.

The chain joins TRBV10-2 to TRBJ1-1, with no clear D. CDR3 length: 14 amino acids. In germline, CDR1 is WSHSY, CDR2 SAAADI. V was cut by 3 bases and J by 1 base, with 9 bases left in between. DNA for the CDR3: TGCGCCAGCAGTGATACAGCAAAGAACACTGAAGCTTTCTTT. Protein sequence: CASSDTAKNTEAFF.

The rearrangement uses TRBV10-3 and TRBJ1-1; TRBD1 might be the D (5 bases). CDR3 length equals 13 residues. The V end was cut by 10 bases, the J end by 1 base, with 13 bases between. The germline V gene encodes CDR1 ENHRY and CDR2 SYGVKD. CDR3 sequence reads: CASRRDGNTEAFF. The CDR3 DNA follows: TGTGCCAGCAGAAGGGACGGGAACACTGAAGCTTTCTTT.

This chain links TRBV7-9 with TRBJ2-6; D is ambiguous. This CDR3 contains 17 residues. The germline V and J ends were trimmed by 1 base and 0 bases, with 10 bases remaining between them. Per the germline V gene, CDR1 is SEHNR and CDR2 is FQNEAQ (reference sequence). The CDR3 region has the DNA TGTGCCAGCAGCTTAGTAGGGCTCGGCTCTGGGGCCAACGTCCTGACTTTC. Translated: CASSLVGLGSGANVLTF.

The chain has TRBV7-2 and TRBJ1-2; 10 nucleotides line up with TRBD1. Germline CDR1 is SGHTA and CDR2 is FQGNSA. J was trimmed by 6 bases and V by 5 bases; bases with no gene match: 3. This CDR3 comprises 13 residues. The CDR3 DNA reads TGTGCCAGCAGCCCGACAGGGGGCAATGGCTACACCTTC. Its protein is CASSPTGGNGYTF.

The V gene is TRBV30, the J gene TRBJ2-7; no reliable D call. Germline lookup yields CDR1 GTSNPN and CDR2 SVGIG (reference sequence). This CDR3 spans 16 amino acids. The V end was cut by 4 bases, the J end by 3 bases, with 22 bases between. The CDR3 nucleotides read TGTGCCTGGAATCCCCGGTTGGCAGGTCGCCGCTACGAGCAGTACTTC. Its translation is CAWNPRLAGRRYEQYF.

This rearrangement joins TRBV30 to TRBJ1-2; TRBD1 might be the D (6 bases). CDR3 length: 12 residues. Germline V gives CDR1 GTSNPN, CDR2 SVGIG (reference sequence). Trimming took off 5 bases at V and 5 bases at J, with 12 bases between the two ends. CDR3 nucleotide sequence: TGTGCCTGGGGTTCTACAGGGTATGGCTACACCTTC. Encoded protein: CAWGSTGYGYTF.

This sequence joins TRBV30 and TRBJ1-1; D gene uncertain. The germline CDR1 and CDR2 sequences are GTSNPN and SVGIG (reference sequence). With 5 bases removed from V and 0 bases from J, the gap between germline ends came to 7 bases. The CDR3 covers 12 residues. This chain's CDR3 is CAWGIMNTEAFF. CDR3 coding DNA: TGTGCCTGGGGGATAATGAACACTGAAGCTTTCTTT.

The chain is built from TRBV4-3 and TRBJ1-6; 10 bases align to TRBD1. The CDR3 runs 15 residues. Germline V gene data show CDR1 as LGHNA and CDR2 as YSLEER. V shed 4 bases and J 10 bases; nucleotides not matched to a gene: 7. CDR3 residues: CASSRDRGRGSPLHF. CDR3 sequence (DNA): TGCGCCAGCAGCCGCGACAGGGGGCGAGGGTCACCCCTCCACTTT.

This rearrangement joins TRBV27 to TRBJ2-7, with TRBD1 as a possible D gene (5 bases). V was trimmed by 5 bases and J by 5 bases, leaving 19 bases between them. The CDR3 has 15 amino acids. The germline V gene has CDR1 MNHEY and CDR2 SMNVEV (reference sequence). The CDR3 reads CASSMDIGVLNEQYF. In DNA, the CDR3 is TGTGCCAGCAGTATGGACATAGGGGTCCTCAACGAGCAGTACTTC.

The CDR3 spells CASSSTQSSYEQYF. The CDR3 DNA reads TGTGCCAGCAGTTCTACCCAGAGCTCCTACGAGCAGTACTTC. V and J are TRBV6-5 and TRBJ2-7, with D unresolved. The V end was cut by 4 bases, the J end by 0 bases, with 10 bases between. The CDR3 covers 14 residues. Germline V lookup: CDR1 MNHEY, CDR2 SVGAGI.

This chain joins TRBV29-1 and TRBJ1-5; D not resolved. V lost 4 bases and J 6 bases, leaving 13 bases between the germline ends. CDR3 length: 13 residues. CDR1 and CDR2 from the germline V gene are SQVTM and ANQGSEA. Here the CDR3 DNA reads TGCAGCGTTGGGGGTCACGGGATTCAGCCCCAGCATTTT. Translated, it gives CSVGGHGIQPQHF.

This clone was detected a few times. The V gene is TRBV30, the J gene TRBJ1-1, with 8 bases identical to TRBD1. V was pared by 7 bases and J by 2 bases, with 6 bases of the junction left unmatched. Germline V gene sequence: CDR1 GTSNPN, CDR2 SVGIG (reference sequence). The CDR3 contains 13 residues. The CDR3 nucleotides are TGTGCCTCTCGGACAGGGTTTAACACTGAAGCTTTCTTT. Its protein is CASRTGFNTEAFF.